This T cell receptor beta chain was sequenced during a study of post-analysis software for immune sequencing data. Study context: Recorded disease courses covered relapsing-remitting, secondary progressive and progressive-relapsing multiple sclerosis. Some patients had no subtype annotation. Study-level results: Four to six TRBV segments were more frequent in patients than controls; TRBV5-6, TRBV5-1 and TRBV20-1 belonged to this group. Batch-matched samples strongly co-clustered by F measure.

Prepared TCR beta cDNA libraries contained unique molecular identifiers. Out of about 1 to 11 million T cells, 470,000 or so cDNA molecules were generated. TCRdb itself ran the PCR reads through MiXCR, one entry per CDR3 protein. This sample has roughly 800,000 distinct CDR3 sequences, with approximately 53% found just once. Points on this clonotype: Its antigen is unknown.

Germline CDR1 and CDR2: DFQATT and SNEGSKA (reference sequence). This CDR3 has 14 residues. The junction had 4 bases not matched to a gene; V was cut back by 1 base and J by 4 bases. The rearrangement uses TRBV20-1 and TRBJ2-5, with TRBD2 matching 9 bases. This sequence was found in a girl aged 10 to 17 with multiple sclerosis. What was sequenced was blood. CDR3 bases: TGCAGTGCTAGAGTCGGAGCGGGAGGAGAGACCCAGTACTTC. Translation gives CSARVGAGGETQYF.